This TCR beta chain stems from a study of shared clonotypes between healthy human individuals. Samples left unsorted employed about 90 million PBMCs for genomic DNA. Clones were read by immunoSEQ multiplex PCR, and TCRdb kept only the in-frame ones, dropping some. The sample yields approximately 440,000 clones, 60% to 80% seen once. V was cut by 2 bases and J by 0 bases, with 5 bases left in between. From germline, CDR1 is MDHEN and CDR2 SYDVKM. The CDR3 consists of 13 residues. Study observations and caveats: Donor scarcity curtailed the genetic and exposure-history diversity represented herein.

As regards this clone: Antigen specificity is unknown. The sample contains more than one DNA sequence encoding this CDR3.

The sample consisted of PBMCs. V is TRBV28 and J is TRBJ2-7; D unresolved. The TCR was taken from a woman between 35 and 50 years old in good health. Some clones in this sample may be carry-over from other donors' samples. The CDR3 coding sequence is TGTGCCAGCAGTTTAGGCGGCTCCTACGAGCAGTACTTC. Protein sequence: CASSLGGSYEQYF.